This TCR beta chain comes out of a study of PD-L1 blockade in urothelial cancer. Study details: Patients, treated from 2014 onward, received atezolizumab 1,200 mg intravenously every 3 weeks. Patients had undergone 0 to 3 prior chemotherapy regimens. After treatment start, blood was analyzed at 3 weeks (second dose) and at 6 weeks. T cells were recovered from blood samples at a median of around 150,000.

Repertoires were generated with immunoSEQ multiplex PCR, while TCRdb's copy carries only in-frame clones and drops some. Altogether 60,000 to 65,000 clones are present, 65% to 90% being singletons, with the ten largest covering 3.2%. Time point denoted: pretreatment peripheral blood. This clone has just a few counts. Germline values: CDR1 MDHEN, CDR2 SYDVKM. The CDR3 sequence is 15 residues long. V dropped 3 bases and J dropped 4; count of bases not matched to a gene: 8. The chain employs TRBV28 and TRBJ1-1; TRBD1 agrees at 7 bases. The TCR was taken from an older man with urothelial cancer. Sequenced material: PBMCs, taken around atezolizumab (anti-PD-L1) treatment. The CDR3, as DNA: TGTGCCAGCAGTTTCGTCTCAGGGGGGTCCACTGAAGCTTTCTTT. It yields the protein CASSFVSGGSTEAFF.